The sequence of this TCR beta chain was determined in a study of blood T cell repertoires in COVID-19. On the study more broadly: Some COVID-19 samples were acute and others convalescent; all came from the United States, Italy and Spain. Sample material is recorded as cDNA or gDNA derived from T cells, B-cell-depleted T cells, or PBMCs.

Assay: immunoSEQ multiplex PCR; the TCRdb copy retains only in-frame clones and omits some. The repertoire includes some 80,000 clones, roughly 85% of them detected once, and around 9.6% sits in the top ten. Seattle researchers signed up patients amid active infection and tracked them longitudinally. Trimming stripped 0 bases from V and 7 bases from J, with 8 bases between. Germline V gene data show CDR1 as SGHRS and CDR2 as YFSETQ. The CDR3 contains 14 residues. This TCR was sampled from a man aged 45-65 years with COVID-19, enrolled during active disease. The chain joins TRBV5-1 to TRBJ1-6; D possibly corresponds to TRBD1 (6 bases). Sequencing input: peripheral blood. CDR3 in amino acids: CASSLGGGNSPLHF. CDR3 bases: TGCGCCAGCAGCTTGGGGGGGGGCAATTCACCCCTCCACTTT. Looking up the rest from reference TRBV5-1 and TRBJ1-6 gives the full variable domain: KAGVTQTPRYLIKTRGQQVTLSCSPISGHRSVSWYQQTPGQGLQFLFEYFSETQRNKGNFPGRFSGRQFSNSRSEMNVSTLELGDSALYLCASSLGGGNSPLHFGNGTRLTVT.